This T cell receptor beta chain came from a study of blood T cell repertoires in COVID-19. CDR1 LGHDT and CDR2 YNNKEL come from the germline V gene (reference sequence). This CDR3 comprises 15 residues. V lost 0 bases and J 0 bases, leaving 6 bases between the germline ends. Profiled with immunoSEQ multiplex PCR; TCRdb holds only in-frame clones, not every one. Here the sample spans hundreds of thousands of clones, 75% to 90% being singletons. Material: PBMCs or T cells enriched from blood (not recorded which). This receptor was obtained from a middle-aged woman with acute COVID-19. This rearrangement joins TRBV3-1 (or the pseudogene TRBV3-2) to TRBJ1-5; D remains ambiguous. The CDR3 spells CASSQDAVSNQPQHF. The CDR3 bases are TGTGCCAGCAGCCAAGACGCGGTTAGCAATCAGCCCCAGCATTTT.